The clone carrying this TCR beta chain was seen a single time. Sequencing was performed with immunoSEQ multiplex PCR; in TCRdb, only in-frame clones are kept and a portion is missing. Of about 53,000 clones in the sample, around 90% were seen once. The data derive from a study of T cell changes during pregnancy in multiple sclerosis. The CDR3 sequence is 15 residues long. V was trimmed by 3 bases and J by 7 bases, leaving 15 bases between them. Per the germline V gene, CDR1 is SGHTA and CDR2 is FQGTGA. The TCR was taken from a female donor with multiple sclerosis, enrolled in a pregnancy study. This chain links TRBV7-3 with TRBJ2-2; D is possibly TRBD1 (6 bases). The sample was CD4+ T cells from peripheral blood mononuclear cells, taken in the third trimester of pregnancy. The CDR3 sequence: CASSFQTGSGGELFF. CDR3 bases: TGTGCCAGCAGCTTCCAAACAGGGAGCGGCGGGGAGCTGTTTTTT.